This TCR beta chain was profiled in a study of regulatory T cells in long-lasting Graves disease. Study-wide points: The study found persistent patients shared more public clonotypes (roughly 2,500) than new patients (about 880).

Specified time point: persistent/refractory GD, antithyroid drugs over 5 years with positive TRAb. Construction of the TCR library relied on RNA isolated from PBMCs. The patients were drawn from one endocrinology department in Xi'an, China. There are many counts of this clonotype. Its target is unknown. Building the TCR beta libraries relied on iRepertoire HTBI primers, and CDR3 regions underwent Arm-PCR. TCRdb re-called the multiplex PCR reads through MiXCR, storing one row per CDR3 protein. There are 350,000 to 500,000 distinct CDR3 sequences in the sample; 21% occur only once, and roughly an eighth lies in the top ten. Sequences were derived from peripheral blood mononuclear cells (PBMCs), sampled when the disease was refractory, from a patient treated with antithyroid drugs. The origin of this receptor is a female donor with Graves disease.

The CDR3 sequence: CASSRQGGPYEQYF. The CDR3 coding sequence is TGTGCCAGCAGTCGACAGGGAGGCCCTTACGAGCAGTACTTC. This sequence joins TRBV28 and TRBJ2-7, with D perhaps matching TRBD1 (7 bases). Trimming left V 5 bases short and J 4 bases short, with 15 bases between. The CDR3 totals 14 residues. Per the germline V gene, CDR1 is MDHEN and CDR2 is SYDVKM.